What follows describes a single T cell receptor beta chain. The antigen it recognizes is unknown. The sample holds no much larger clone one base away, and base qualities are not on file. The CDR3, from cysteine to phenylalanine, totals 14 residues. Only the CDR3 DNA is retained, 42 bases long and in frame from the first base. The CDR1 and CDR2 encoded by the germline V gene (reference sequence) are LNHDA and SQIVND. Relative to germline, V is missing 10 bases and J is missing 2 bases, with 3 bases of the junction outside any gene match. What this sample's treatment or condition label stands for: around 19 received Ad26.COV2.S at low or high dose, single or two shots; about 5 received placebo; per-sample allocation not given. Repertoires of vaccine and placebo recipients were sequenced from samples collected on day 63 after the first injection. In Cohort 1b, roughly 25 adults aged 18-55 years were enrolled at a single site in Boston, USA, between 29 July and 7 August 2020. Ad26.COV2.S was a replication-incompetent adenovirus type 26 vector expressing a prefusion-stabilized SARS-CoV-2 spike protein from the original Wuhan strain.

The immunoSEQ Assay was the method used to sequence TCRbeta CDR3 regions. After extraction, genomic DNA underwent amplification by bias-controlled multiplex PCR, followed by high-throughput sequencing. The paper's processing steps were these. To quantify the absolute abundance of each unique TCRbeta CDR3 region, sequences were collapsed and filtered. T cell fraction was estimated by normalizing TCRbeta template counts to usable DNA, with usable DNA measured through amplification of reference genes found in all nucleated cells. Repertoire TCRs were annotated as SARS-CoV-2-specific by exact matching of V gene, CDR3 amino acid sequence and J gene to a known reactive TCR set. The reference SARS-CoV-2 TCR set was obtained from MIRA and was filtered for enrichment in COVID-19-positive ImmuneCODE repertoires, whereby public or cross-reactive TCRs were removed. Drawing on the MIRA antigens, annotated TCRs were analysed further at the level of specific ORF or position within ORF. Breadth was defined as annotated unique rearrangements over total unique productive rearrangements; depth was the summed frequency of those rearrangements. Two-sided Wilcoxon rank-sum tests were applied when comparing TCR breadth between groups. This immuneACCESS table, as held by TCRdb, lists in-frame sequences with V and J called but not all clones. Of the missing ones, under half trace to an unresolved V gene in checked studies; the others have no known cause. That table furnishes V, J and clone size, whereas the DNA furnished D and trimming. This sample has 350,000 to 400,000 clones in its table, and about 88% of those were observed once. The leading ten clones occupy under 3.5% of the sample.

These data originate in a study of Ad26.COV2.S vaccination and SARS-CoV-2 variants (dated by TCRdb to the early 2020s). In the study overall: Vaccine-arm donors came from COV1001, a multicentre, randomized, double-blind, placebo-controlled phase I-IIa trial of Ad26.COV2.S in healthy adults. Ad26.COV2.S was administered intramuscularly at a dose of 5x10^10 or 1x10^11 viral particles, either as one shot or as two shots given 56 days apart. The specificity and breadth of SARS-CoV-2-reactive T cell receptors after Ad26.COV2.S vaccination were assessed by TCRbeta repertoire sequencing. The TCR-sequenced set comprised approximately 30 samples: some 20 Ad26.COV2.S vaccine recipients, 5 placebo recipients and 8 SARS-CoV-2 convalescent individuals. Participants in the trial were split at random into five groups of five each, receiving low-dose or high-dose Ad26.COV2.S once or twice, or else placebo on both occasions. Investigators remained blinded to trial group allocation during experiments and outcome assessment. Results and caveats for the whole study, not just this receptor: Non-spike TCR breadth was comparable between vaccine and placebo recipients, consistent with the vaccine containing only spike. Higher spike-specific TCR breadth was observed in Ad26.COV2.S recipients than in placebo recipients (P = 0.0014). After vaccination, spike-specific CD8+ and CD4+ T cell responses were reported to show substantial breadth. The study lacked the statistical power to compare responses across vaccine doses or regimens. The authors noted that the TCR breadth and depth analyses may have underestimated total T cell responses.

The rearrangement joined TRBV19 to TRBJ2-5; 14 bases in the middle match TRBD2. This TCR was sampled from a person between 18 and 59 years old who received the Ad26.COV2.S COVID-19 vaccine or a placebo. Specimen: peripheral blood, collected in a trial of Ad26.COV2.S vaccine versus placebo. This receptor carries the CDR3 CATRTSGGQETQYF. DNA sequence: TGTGCCACTCGGACTAGCGGGGGGCAAGAGACCCAGTACTTC.